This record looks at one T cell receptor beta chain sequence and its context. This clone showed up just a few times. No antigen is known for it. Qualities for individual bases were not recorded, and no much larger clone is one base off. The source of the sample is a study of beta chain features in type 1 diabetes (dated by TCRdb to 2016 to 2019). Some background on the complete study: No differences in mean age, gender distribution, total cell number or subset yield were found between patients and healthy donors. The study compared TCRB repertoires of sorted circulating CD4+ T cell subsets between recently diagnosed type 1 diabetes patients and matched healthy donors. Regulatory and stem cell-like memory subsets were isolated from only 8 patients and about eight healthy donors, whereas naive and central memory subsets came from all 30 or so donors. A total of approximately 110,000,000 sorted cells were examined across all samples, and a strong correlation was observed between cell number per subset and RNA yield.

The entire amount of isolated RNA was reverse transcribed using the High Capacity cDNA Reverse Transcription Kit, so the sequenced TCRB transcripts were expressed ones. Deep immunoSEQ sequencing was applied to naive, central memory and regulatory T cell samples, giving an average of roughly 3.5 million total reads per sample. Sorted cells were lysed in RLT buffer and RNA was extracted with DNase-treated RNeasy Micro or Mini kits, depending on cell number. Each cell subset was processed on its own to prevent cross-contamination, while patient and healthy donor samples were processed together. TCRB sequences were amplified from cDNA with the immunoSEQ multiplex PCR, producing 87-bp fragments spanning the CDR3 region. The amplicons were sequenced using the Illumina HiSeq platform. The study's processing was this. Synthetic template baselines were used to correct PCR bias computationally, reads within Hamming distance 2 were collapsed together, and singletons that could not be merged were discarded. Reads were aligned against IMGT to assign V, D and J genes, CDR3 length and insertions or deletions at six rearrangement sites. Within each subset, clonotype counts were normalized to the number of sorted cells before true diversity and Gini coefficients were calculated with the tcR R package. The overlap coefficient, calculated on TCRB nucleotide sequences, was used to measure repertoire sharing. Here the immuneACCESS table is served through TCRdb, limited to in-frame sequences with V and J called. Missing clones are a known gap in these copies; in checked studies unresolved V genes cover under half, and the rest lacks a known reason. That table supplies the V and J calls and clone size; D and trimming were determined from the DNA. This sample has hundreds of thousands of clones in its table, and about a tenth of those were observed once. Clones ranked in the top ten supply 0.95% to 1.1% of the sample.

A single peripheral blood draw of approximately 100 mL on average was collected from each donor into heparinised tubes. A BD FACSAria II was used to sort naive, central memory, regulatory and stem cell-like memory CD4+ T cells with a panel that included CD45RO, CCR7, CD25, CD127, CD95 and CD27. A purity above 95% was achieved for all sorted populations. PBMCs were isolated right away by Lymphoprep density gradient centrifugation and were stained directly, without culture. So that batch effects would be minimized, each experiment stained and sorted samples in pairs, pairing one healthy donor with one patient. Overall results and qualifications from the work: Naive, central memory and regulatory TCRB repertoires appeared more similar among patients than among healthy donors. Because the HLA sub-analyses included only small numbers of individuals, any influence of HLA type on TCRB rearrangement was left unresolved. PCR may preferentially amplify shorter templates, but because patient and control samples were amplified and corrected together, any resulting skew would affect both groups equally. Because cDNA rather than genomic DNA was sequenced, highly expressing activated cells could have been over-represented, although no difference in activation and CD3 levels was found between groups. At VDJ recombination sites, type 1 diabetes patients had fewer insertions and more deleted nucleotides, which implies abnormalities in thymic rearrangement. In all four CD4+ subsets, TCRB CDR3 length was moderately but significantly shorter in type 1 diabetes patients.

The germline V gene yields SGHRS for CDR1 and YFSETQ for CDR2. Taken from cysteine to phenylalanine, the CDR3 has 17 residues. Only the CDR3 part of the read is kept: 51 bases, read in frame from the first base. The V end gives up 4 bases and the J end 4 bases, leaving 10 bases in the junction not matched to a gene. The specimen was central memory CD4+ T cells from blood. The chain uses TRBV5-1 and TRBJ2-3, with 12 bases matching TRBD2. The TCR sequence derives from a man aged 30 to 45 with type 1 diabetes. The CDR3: CASSPPTSGGLADTQYF. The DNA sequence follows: TGCGCCAGCAGCCCCCCGACTAGCGGGGGCCTTGCAGATACGCAGTATTTT.